Listed here is a single TCR beta chain. The antigen is not known. This entry is derived from a study of cytomegalovirus exposure and HLA in healthy donors. Overall study: There were under 140 million unique TCR beta sequences, drawn from about 200 million T cells, in an earlier analysis. Study conclusions and caveats: The authors later found HLA-associated TCR beta chains more clonally expanded than equally common others. Researchers reportedly found TCR beta sequences accurately predicted most subjects' HLA-A and HLA-B alleles. In an earlier analysis, about 90% or about 30%: the productive usage of most TCR beta V segments.

CDR1 is LNHNV and CDR2 is YYDKDF in the germline V gene (reference sequence). With 5 bases clipped from V and 4 bases from J, the junction kept 14 bases outside the gene matches. The CDR3 has 17 amino acids. The PCR made use of 60 Vbeta and 13 Jbeta primers. The data were produced by immunoSEQ multiplex PCR, yet TCRdb's version contains in-frame clones alone and is incomplete. The sample lists 90,000 to 110,000 clones; about 70% were seen once. The J gene is TRBJ1-2, the V gene TRBV15, with 9 bases aligning to TRBD1. The TCR originated in a man younger than 40 in good health and CMV-seronegative. The sequencing input was PBMCs. The chain's CDR3 is CATSGGQGLSIFYGYTF. Here the CDR3 DNA reads TGTGCCACCAGCGGAGGACAGGGGTTATCAATATTCTATGGCTACACCTTC.